This entry lists 8 T cell receptor beta chains sequenced from one sample in a study of T cell repertoires in ileal Crohn's disease. TCRdb's table, derived via immunoSEQ multiplex PCR, lists solely in-frame clones and lacks some. The table lists some 15,000 clones, 72% of them singletons. The sample comprised ileal tissue. Every receptor here comes from an adult with Crohn's disease.

The chain links TRBV7-9 to TRBJ1-1, with D maybe TRBD1 (5 bases). The V end lost 2 bases, the J end lost 2 bases, and 6 bases lay between the germline ends. The CDR3 is 13 residues long. Germline-derived CDR1 and CDR2 are SEHNR and FQNEAQ (reference sequence). The CDR3 region is CASSLRGNTEAFF. The CDR3 coding sequence is TGTGCCAGCAGCTTAAGGGGTAACACTGAAGCTTTCTTT.

This clone was seen more than once but under ten times. The chain employs TRBV7-2 and TRBJ2-2; D possibly corresponds to TRBD2 (6 bases). Trimming took 5 bases from V and 4 from J, leaving 17 bases between them. Germline lookup yields CDR1 SGHTA and CDR2 FQGNSA. This CDR3 region has 16 residues. The CDR3 sequence: CASSKSGGGFTGELFF. As DNA, the CDR3 is TGTGCCAGCAGCAAAAGCGGTGGAGGGTTCACCGGGGAGCTGTTTTTT. The variable domain in full, completed from reference TRBV7-2 and TRBJ2-2, reads GAGVSQSPSNKVTEKGKDVELRCDPISGHTALYWYRQSLGQGLEFLIYFQGNSAPDKSGLPSDRFSAERTGGSVSTLTIQRTQQEDSAVYLCASSKSGGGFTGELFFGEGSRLTVL.

This clone has only a few counts. The V and J genes are TRBV2 and TRBJ2-2, with 12 bases fitting TRBD2. The germline V gene has CDR1 SNHLY and CDR2 FYNNEI. V was pared by 4 bases and J by 0 bases, with 3 bases of the junction left unmatched. CDR3 length: 17 residues. CDR3 nucleotide sequence: TGTGCCAGCAGTGGGACTAGCGGGACTACGAACACCGGGGAGCTGTTTTTT. It is translated as CASSGTSGTTNTGELFF.

In its sample, this clone was seen a few times. CDR3 sequence reads: CASSLVGGASTEAFF. CDR3 nucleotide sequence: TGTGCCAGCAGCCTAGTGGGGGGGGCGAGCACTGAAGCTTTCTTT. The gene calls are TRBV11-3 and TRBJ1-1; TRBD1 is a possible D gene (6 bases). This CDR3 has 15 residues. Between the trimmed V and J ends, which lost 5 bases and 4 bases, there was a span of 17 bases. Germline loops: CDR1 SGHNT, CDR2 YENEEA.

The genes are TRBV29-1 and TRBJ2-3; 7 bases are a match to TRBD1. Germline trimming cut 5 bases from V and 3 bases from J; bases unmatched to any gene: 5. This CDR3 is built from 13 residues. Germline CDR1 is SQVTM and CDR2 is ANQGSEA. CDR3: CSVWGTATDTQYF. CDR3 nucleotides: TGCAGCGTTTGGGGGACAGCGACAGATACGCAGTATTTT.

The gene calls are TRBV28 and TRBJ1-2; 12 nucleotides agree with TRBD1. This CDR3 spans 16 amino acids. The V segment lost 6 bases and the J segment 2 bases; nucleotides outside the gene matches: 7. The V gene's germline CDR1 is MDHEN and CDR2 SYDVKM. The CDR3 coding sequence is TGTGCCAGCAGGCCGGGACAGGGGGCTGCCAACTATGGCTACACCTTC. As protein: CASRPGQGAANYGYTF.

Remarks on this clone: At one of its ends the junction is not consistent with the germline gene, which may arise from a read error. The chain recombines TRBV7-9 with TRBJ2-7; 8 bases map to TRBD2. The CDR3 spans 15 residues. Per germline, CDR1 SEHNR and CDR2 FQNEAQ (reference sequence). Written as DNA, the CDR3 is TGTGCCAGCAGCTTAGTTGCGGGAGGCTCCGACGAGCAGTACTTC. Encoded protein: CASSLVAGGSDEQYF.

The chain couples TRBV4-1 to TRBJ1-5; perhaps TRBD1 as D (5 bases). CDR1 is MGHRA, CDR2 YSYEKL, per germline. This CDR3 region has 14 residues. V lost 1 base, J lost 11 bases, and 15 bases lay in between. CDR3 amino acids: CASSQVPGVVTQHF. The CDR3 DNA is TGCGCCAGCAGCCAAGTTCCGGGGGTGGTGACCCAGCATTTT.